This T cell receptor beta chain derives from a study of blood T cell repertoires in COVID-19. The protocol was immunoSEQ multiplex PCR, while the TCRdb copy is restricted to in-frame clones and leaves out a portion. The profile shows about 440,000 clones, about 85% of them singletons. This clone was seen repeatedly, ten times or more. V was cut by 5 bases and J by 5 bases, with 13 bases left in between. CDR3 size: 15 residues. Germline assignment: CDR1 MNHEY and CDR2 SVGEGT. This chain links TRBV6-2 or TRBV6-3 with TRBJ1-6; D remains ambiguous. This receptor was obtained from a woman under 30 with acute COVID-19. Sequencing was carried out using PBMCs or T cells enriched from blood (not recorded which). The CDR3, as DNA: TGTGCCAGCAGTAACCACGAGTCGGATAATTCACCCCTCCACTTT. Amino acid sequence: CASSNHESDNSPLHF.